The clone carrying this T cell receptor (beta chain) was recorded many times. Its antigen is not known. This specimen belongs to a study of human T cells and chemical hapten exposure. Background on the study: Affected patients, primarily female, had alopecia areata, totalis or universalis. Points from the study as a whole: Donors were affected by alopecia, so their immune reaction might vary from that of healthy individuals.

Noted time point: patch test 1, 2 weeks after DPC sensitization. Treatment given: therapeutic diphenylcyclopropenone sensitization with weekly scalp DPC. At every patch-test visit, blood was drawn before the patch test was applied. Germline CDR1 and CDR2: DFQATT and SNEGSKA (reference sequence). Between the trimmed V and J ends, which lost 6 bases and 4 bases, there was a span of 22 bases. CDR3 size: 15 residues. In TCRdb, the RACE reads were re-called with MiXCR into one record per CDR3 protein. The sample consists of about 90,000 distinct CDR3 sequences, roughly a tenth of them appearing once. This receptor was taken from a man aged 35-49 years with alopecia areata. Some clones in this sample may be carry-over from other donors' samples. The V call is TRBV20-1, the J call TRBJ2-7; the D call may be TRBD1 or TRBD2 (5 bases each). Sequencing was performed on whole blood, taken in connection with sensitization to the hapten diphenylcyclopropenone (DPC). This chain's CDR3 is CSALAPWGNSYEQYV. The CDR3, as DNA: TGCAGTGCCCTAGCTCCCTGGGGCAACTCGTACGAGCAGTACGTC.